The 9 T cell receptor beta chains in this list originate from one sample, sequenced in a study of identical twins. TCRdb used MiXCR to reprocess the 5' RACE reads, holding one entry per CDR3 protein. The sample includes fewer than 900,000 distinct CDR3 sequences, around a sixth of them seen just once. These sequences were also reported in another study, on T cells expressing NK-cell markers.

Sequencing used PBMCs. These receptors came from a woman aged 18-29 years in good health.

The V gene is TRBV20-1, the J gene TRBJ2-2; D is ambiguous. The CDR3 is made up of 14 amino acids. V was shortened by 5 bases and J by 7 bases, with 17 bases between the two germline ends. Germline V gives CDR1 DFQATT, CDR2 SNEGSKA (reference sequence). CDR3 bases: TGCAGTGCTTTGGGCCTCTCAAAGGACGGGGAGCTGTTTTTT. It encodes CSALGLSKDGELFF.

The chain has TRBV2 and TRBJ2-2; D possibly corresponds to TRBD2 (5 bases). CDR3 length: 14 residues. Germline V lookup: CDR1 SNHLY, CDR2 FYNNEI. Trimming took off 5 bases at V and 7 bases at J, with 14 bases between the two ends. CDR3 bases: TGTGCCAGCAGTCCCTGGCGGGCTGACGGGGAGCTGTTTTTT. It codes for CASSPWRADGELFF.

This clonotype turned up a few times. This chain uses TRBV20-1 with TRBJ1-1; D ambiguous. The germline gives CDR1 DFQATT, CDR2 SNEGSKA (reference sequence). The CDR3 has 11 residues. Trimming stripped 7 bases from V and 11 bases from J, with 17 bases between. In DNA form, the CDR3 reads TGCAGTGTGAGGCGACAAGGTAATGCTTTCTTT. It is translated as CSVRRQGNAFF.

The CDR3 sequence is CSARGLAGEADTQYF. CDR3 coding DNA: TGCAGTGCTAGAGGACTAGCGGGGGAAGCAGATACGCAGTATTTT. The chain links TRBV20-1 to TRBJ2-3; TRBD2 aligns across 12 bases. The CDR3 loop spans 15 amino acids. The trim removed 1 base at V and 4 bases at J, leaving 3 bases unmatched. Germline CDR1 reads DFQATT; CDR2 reads SNEGSKA (reference sequence).

This chain uses TRBV10-2 with TRBJ1-5, with D possibly TRBD1 on 5 matching bases. This CDR3 is 15 amino acids long. Germline V gives CDR1 WSHSY, CDR2 SAAADI. The V end lost 1 base, the J end lost 7 bases, and 14 bases lay between the germline ends. CDR3 DNA: TGCGCCAGCAGTGAGTATGCGGCGACAGACCAGCCCCAGCATTTT. This encodes CASSEYAATDQPQHF.

Only a few counts were recorded for this clonotype. The rearrangement links TRBV6-1 to TRBJ1-3; weak D call: TRBD1 (5 bases). Germline V gene sequence: CDR1 MNHNS, CDR2 SASEGT. Between the trimmed V and J ends, which lost 6 bases and 2 bases, there was a span of 20 bases. This CDR3 is built from 17 residues. The CDR3 DNA reads as TGTGCCAGCAGCCCGCCTCCAGGGAAAGGGGCTGGAAACACCATATATTTT. Its protein is CASSPPPGKGAGNTIYF.

The CDR3 reads CASSLWPTGTHNEQFF. The CDR3 region has the DNA TGTGCCAGCAGCTTATGGCCGACAGGAACCCACAATGAGCAGTTCTTC. The genes are TRBV7-3 and TRBJ2-1; D possibly corresponds to TRBD1 (6 bases). In germline, CDR1 is SGHTA, CDR2 FQGTGA. The CDR3 is 16 residues long. V lost 2 bases and J lost 5, with 16 bases in between. Supplemented by reference TRBV7-3 and TRBJ2-1, the full variable domain reads GAGVSQTPSNKVTEKGKYVELRCDPISGHTALYWYRQSLGQGPEFLIYFQGTGAADDSGLPNDRFFAVRPEGSVSTLKIQRTERGDSAVYLCASSLWPTGTHNEQFFGPGTRLTVL.

This clonotype was seen a single time. The junction shows a germline mismatch at one end, possibly a read error. V usage is TRBV27 and J usage is TRBJ2-1, with TRBD2 matching 14 bases. Per the germline V gene, CDR1 is MNHEY and CDR2 is SMNVEV (reference sequence). The CDR3 contains 19 residues. The CDR3 DNA sequence: TGTGCCTGCAGTTTGGTATTGGGACTAGCGGGGGCGCTGGGTGGTGAGCAGTTCTTC. Translated: CACSLVLGLAGALGGEQFF.

The J gene is TRBJ2-4, the V gene TRBV7-8, with a weak D call TRBD2 (6 bases). The V gene's germline CDR1 is SGHVS and CDR2 FQNEAQ. V lost 5 bases, J lost 10 bases, and 21 bases lay in between. This CDR3 comprises 15 residues. CDR3: CASSEPRRGRVIQYF. The DNA for the CDR3 is TGTGCCAGCAGCGAACCCCGGAGGGGCAGAGTTATTCAGTACTTC.